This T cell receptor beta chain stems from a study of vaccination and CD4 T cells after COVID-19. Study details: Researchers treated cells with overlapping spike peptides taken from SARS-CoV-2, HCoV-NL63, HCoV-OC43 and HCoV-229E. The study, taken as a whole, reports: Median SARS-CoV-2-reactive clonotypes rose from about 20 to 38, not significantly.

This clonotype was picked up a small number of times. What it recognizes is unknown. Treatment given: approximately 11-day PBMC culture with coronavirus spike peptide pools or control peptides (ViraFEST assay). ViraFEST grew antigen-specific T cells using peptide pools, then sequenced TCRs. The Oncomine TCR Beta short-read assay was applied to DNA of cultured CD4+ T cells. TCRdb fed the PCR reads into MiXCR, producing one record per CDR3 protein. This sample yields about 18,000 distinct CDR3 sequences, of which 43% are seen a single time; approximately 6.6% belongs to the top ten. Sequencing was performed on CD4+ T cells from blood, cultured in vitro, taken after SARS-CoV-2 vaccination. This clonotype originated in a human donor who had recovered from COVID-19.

The CDR3: CSASPWREVRTQYF. The CDR3 DNA sequence: TGCAGTGCTAGCCCCTGGCGGGAGGTCCGGACCCAGTACTTC. V and J are TRBV20-1 and TRBJ2-5, with 8 bases identical to TRBD2. Germline loops: CDR1 DFQATT, CDR2 SNEGSKA (reference sequence). V lost 3 bases, J lost 7 bases, and 10 bases stayed unmatched. The CDR3 extends over 14 amino acids.